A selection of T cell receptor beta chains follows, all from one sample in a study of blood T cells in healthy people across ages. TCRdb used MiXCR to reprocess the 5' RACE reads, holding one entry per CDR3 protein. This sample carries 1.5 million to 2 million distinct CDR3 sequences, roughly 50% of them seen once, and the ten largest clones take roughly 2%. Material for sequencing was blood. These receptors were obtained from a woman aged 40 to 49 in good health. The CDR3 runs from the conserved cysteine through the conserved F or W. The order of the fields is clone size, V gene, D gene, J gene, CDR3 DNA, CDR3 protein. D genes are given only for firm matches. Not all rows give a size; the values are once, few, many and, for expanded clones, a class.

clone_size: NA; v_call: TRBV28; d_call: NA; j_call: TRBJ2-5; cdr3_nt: TGTGCCAGCAGTTTATATGGGCAGGGCCTGAAAAAGACCCAGTACTTC; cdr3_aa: CASSLYGQGLKKTQYF
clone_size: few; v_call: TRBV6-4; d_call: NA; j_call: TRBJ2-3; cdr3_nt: TGTGCCAGCAGTGACGTGGGTTCCACAGATACGCAGTATTTT; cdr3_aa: CASSDVGSTDTQYF
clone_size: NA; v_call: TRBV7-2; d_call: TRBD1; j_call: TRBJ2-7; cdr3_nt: TGTGCCAGCAGCTTAGTTACCAGGGGGCACGAGCAGTACTTC; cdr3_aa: CASSLVTRGHEQYF
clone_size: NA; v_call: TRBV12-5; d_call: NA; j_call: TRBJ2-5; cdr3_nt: TGTGCTAGTGGCGATGGACCGATCCAAGAGACCCAGTACTTC; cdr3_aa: CASGDGPIQETQYF
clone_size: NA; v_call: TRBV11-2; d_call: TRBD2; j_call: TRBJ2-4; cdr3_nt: TGTGCCAGCAGCGCTCGCGGGGGGGCGGGTTTCCGCATTCAGTACTTC; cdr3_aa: CASSARGGAGFRIQYF
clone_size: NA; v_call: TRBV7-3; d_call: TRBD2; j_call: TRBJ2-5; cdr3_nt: TGTGCCAGCAGCGAGACTAGCAGCCAAGAGACCCAGTACTTC; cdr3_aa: CASSETSSQETQYF
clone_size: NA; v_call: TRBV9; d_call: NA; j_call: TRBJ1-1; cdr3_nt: TGTGCCAGCAGCGGTGGAGCGGTCCCGGTTCCGGAAGCTTTCTTT; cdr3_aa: CASSGGAVPVPEAFF
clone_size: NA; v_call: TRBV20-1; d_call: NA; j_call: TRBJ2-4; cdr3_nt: TGCAGTGCTAGCCGCCCGGGGAACATTCAGTACTTC; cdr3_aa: CSASRPGNIQYF
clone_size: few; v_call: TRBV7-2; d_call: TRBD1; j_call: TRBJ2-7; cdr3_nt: TGTGCCAGCAGCCGAACCCCGACAGGGGGGAGTGGCGAGCAGTACTTC; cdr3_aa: CASSRTPTGGSGEQYF
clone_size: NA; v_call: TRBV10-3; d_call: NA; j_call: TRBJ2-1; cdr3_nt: TGTGCCATCAGTGAGCCCGACCGGGACGAGCTGTTCTTC; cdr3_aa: CAISEPDRDELFF
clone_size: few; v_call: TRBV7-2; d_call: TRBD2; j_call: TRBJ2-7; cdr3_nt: TGTGCCAGCAGTTCACATAGCGGGGGGGCGTACGAGCAGTACTTC; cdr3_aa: CASSSHSGGAYEQYF
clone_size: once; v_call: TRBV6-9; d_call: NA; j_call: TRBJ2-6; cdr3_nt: TGTGCCAGCACAGGGAGGGGGACAGCGCACTCTGGGGCCAACGTCCTGACTTTC; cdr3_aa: CASTGRGTAHSGANVLTF
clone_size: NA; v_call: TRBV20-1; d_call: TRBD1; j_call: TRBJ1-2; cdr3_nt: TGCAGTGCTTTACAGGGGAACTATGGCTACACCTTC; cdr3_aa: CSALQGNYGYTF
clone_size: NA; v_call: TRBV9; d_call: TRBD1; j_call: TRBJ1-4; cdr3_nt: TGTGCCAGCAGCGTGGGACAGGGCCTTAATGAAAAACTGTTTTTT; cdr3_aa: CASSVGQGLNEKLFF